This T cell receptor beta chain was found in a study of blood T cell repertoires in COVID-19. About the research overall: Sites in the United States, Italy and Spain provided acute and convalescent COVID-19 samples.

With 3 bases removed from V and 5 bases from J, the gap between germline ends came to 11 bases. The germline V gene has CDR1 KGHSH and CDR2 LQKENI. The CDR3 sequence is 14 residues long. In the study's own analysis: Amplification from reference gene primers served as the basis for estimated nucleated cell counts. TCRdb keeps only in-frame clones here, not all; method: immunoSEQ multiplex PCR. The V and J calls and the clone size are those of that table, but D and trimming were determined from the DNA. Altogether approximately 260,000 clones are present, around 90% being singletons, with the ten largest covering under 2.5%.

This TCR was sampled from a woman aged 55 to 70 with COVID-19, enrolled during active disease. This sequence joins TRBV18 and TRBJ1-3, with a possible D match to TRBD1 (6 bases). The sequencing sample was made of peripheral blood. The CDR3 loop is CASSPSDSRNTIYF. The CDR3 nucleotides are TGTGCCAGCTCACCGTCGGACAGCAGAAACACCATATATTTT. The entire variable domain, with the rest obtained from reference TRBV18 and TRBJ1-3, is as follows: NAGVMQNPRHLVRRRGQEARLRCSPMKGHSHVYWYRQLPEEGLKFMVYLQKENIIDESGMPKERFSAEFPKEGPSILRIQQVVRGDSAAYFCASSPSDSRNTIYFGEGSWLTVV.